A single sample gave rise to the 23 T cell receptor beta chains below, sequenced in a study of blood T cell repertoires in COVID-19 (dated by TCRdb to the early 2020s). The method was the immunoSEQ multiplex PCR assay. TCRdb took over this immuneACCESS table, retaining in-frame rearrangements with V and J assigned. Such tables are incomplete; in checked studies, under half of the missing clones stem from an unresolved V gene, and the remainder is unexplained. Here the sample has about 300,000 clones; about 88% occur a single time. The top ten clones comprise approximately 1.5% of the sample. Sequencing input: peripheral blood. These receptors all stem from a human donor with COVID-19, enrolled during active disease. The donor label of this sample is uncertain.

The chain uses TRBV19 and TRBJ1-5, with a weak D call TRBD1 (5 bases). The V gene's germline CDR1 is LNHDA and CDR2 SQIVND (reference sequence). Trimming left V 7 bases short and J 7 bases short, with 20 bases between. CDR3 length: 15 amino acids. CDR3: CASIADRGFGQPQHF. DNA for the CDR3: TGTGCCAGTATCGCCGACCGGGGGTTTGGCCAGCCCCAGCATTTT.

The chain recombines TRBV29-1 with TRBJ1-1; unclear D gene. From germline, CDR1 is SQVTM and CDR2 ANQGSEA. Trimming pared 6 bases from V and 5 bases from J, leaving 10 bases between. The CDR3 is 11 residues long. The chain's CDR3 is CSVSQWTEAFF. Here the CDR3 DNA reads TGCAGCGTCTCTCAGTGGACTGAAGCTTTCTTT.

This clone appeared a single time. The rearrangement links TRBV19 to TRBJ2-5; D unresolved. This CDR3 is 11 amino acids long. The V gene's germline CDR1 is LNHDA and CDR2 SQIVND (reference sequence). V was clipped by 6 bases and J by 4 bases, with 6 bases between them. The chain's CDR3 is CASRGPETQYF. The CDR3 region has the DNA TGTGCCAGTAGGGGCCCAGAGACCCAGTACTTC.

V gene TRBV28 combines with J gene TRBJ1-5, with 7 bases aligning to TRBD1. The CDR3 covers 19 residues. The V gene end was trimmed by 3 bases and the J gene end by 2 bases; junction bases not matched to a gene: 16. Germline V gene data show CDR1 as MDHEN and CDR2 as SYDVKM. The CDR3 reads CASSLPNRGRDLGNQPQHF. The CDR3 coding sequence is TGTGCCAGCAGTTTGCCCAACAGGGGACGGGACTTGGGCAATCAGCCCCAGCATTTT.

The genes are TRBV24-1 and TRBJ2-7, with 8 bases aligning to TRBD2. This CDR3 is 15 amino acids long. J gave up 3 bases and V 5 bases, and 8 bases lay outside the gene matches. Per germline, CDR1 KGHDR and CDR2 SFDVKD. CDR3 amino acids: CATSVGTRADYEQYF. As DNA, the CDR3 is TGTGCCACCAGTGTCGGGACTAGGGCGGACTACGAGCAGTACTTC.

This clone was found a few times. V usage is TRBV7-3 and J usage is TRBJ2-3; TRBD2 agrees at 11 bases. The germline CDR1 and CDR2 sequences are SGHTA and FQGTGA. CDR3 length equals 17 residues. V shed 3 bases and J 3 bases; nucleotides not matched to a gene: 8. CDR3 amino acids: CASSLEPSGRFTDTQYF. DNA for the CDR3: TGTGCCAGCAGCTTGGAGCCTAGCGGGAGGTTTACAGATACGCAGTATTTT. Supplemented by reference TRBV7-3 and TRBJ2-3, the full variable domain reads GAGVSQTPSNKVTEKGKYVELRCDPISGHTALYWYRQSLGQGPEFLIYFQGTGAADDSGLPNDRFFAVRPEGSVSTLKIQRTERGDSAVYLCASSLEPSGRFTDTQYFGPGTRLTVL.

This clone occurred a few times. This rearrangement joins TRBV14 to TRBJ2-5; D may be TRBD1 (6 bases). The germline gives CDR1 SGHDN, CDR2 FVKESK. V shed 5 bases and J shed 0 bases, with 7 bases lying between them. The length of the CDR3 is 13 residues. DNA of the CDR3: TGTGCCAGCAGCGGGACAAACCAAGAGACCCAGTACTTC. Translation gives CASSGTNQETQYF.

The chain employs TRBV29-1 and TRBJ2-7, with TRBD2 as a possible D gene (5 bases). The CDR3 sequence is 14 residues long. Germline V gives CDR1 SQVTM, CDR2 ANQGSEA. V lost 5 bases, J lost 5 bases, and 19 bases lay in between. The CDR3 reads CSVLGSPRPHEQYF. DNA of the CDR3: TGCAGCGTTCTGGGGAGCCCGCGACCCCACGAGCAGTACTTC.

This clone came up once. The chain joins TRBV7-2 to TRBJ1-1, with 8 nucleotides matching TRBD1. CDR3 length: 14 amino acids. V lost 5 bases and J lost 4; bases outside the gene matches: 6. Germline V gives CDR1 SGHTA, CDR2 FQGNSA. CDR3 sequence (DNA): TGTGCCAGCAGCAACACAGGGGGAGGCACTGAAGCTTTCTTT. This translates into CASSNTGGGTEAFF.

The chain combines TRBV28 with TRBJ1-2; D perhaps matches TRBD1 (5 bases). From germline, CDR1 is MDHEN and CDR2 SYDVKM. The CDR3 consists of 14 residues. Trimming took off 6 bases at V and 3 bases at J, with 14 bases between the two ends. The CDR3 DNA follows: TGTGCCAGCAGGGGGACGGGAGATTACTATGGCTACACCTTC. Protein: CASRGTGDYYGYTF.

V gene TRBV12-3 or TRBV12-4 combines with J gene TRBJ2-2; D is ambiguous. Trimming removed 2 bases at V and 6 bases at J, with 4 bases between. This CDR3 has 12 amino acids. The CDR3 spells CASSLHSGELFF. For the CDR3, the DNA is TGTGCCAGCAGTTTACATTCCGGGGAGCTGTTTTTT.

The J gene is TRBJ2-7, the V gene TRBV7-2; TRBD2 matches 8 bases. Trimming took 3 bases from V and 5 from J; bases not matched to a gene: 6. The CDR3 has 14 amino acids. Per the germline V gene, CDR1 is SGHTA and CDR2 is FQGNSA. The CDR3: CASSFSGSIDEQYF. The CDR3 DNA sequence: TGTGCCAGCAGCTTCAGCGGGAGTATCGACGAGCAGTACTTC.

The CDR3 spells CASSVGTANYGYTF. DNA of the CDR3: TGTGCCAGTAGTGTCGGGACAGCTAACTATGGCTACACCTTC. V is TRBV19 and J is TRBJ1-2; 7 positions agree with TRBD1. This CDR3 spans 14 amino acids. The ends lost 5 bases at V and 0 bases at J; junction bases unmatched: 3. Germline V gene lookup returns CDR1 LNHDA and CDR2 SQIVND (reference sequence).

V is TRBV4-1 and J is TRBJ1-6; no reliable D call. The V end was cut by 5 bases, the J end by 7 bases, with 9 bases between. The CDR3 is 13 amino acids. Germline-derived CDR1 and CDR2 are MGHRA and YSYEKL. The CDR3 is CASSWSGNSPLHF. CDR3 DNA sequence: TGCGCCAGCAGCTGGTCGGGGAATTCACCCCTCCACTTT.

The chain is built from TRBV5-5 and TRBJ2-3, with D possibly matching TRBD2 (5 bases). The ends were cut back, 2 bases at V and 6 bases at J, with 13 bases in the middle. From germline, CDR1 is SGHKS and CDR2 YYEKEE (reference sequence). The length of the CDR3 is 14 residues. DNA of the CDR3: TGTGCCAGCAGCTTTAGTACTAGTACGGATACGCAGTATTTT. As protein: CASSFSTSTDTQYF.

The chain uses TRBV7-2 and TRBJ2-7; 9 nucleotides agree with TRBD1. Germline CDR1 is SGHTA and CDR2 is FQGNSA. The V segment lost 4 bases and the J segment 4 bases; nucleotides outside the gene matches: 5. The CDR3 sequence is 14 residues long. CDR3 sequence (DNA): TGTGCCAGCAGCTACACCGGGACAGGGTACGAGCAGTACTTC. Amino acids: CASSYTGTGYEQYF.

J is TRBJ2-7 and V is TRBV7-9, with D perhaps matching TRBD1 (6 bases). The germline gives CDR1 SEHNR, CDR2 FQNEAQ (reference sequence). V was cut by 4 bases and J by 2 bases, with 12 bases left in between. There are 14 residues in the CDR3. In DNA, the CDR3 is TGTGCCAGCAGCTCCCGGACAGTAACCTACGAGCAGTACTTC. Amino acid sequence: CASSSRTVTYEQYF.

V gene TRBV6-5 combines with J gene TRBJ1-5; tentative D call: TRBD1 (6 bases). Deletions cut 2 bases from V and 7 bases from J, with 9 bases between. The CDR3 runs 13 residues. Germline V gene sequence: CDR1 MNHEY, CDR2 SVGAGI. CDR3 bases: TGTGCCAGCAGTTACGGGCAGGGGCAGCCCCAGCATTTT. It codes for CASSYGQGQPQHF.

This rearrangement joins TRBV18 to TRBJ2-7; 10 positions match TRBD2. Germline lookup yields CDR1 KGHSH and CDR2 LQKENI. The CDR3 length is 15 residues. The V gene end was trimmed by 3 bases and the J gene end by 2 bases; junction bases not matched to a gene: 4. CDR3: CASSPVGTSAYEQYF. DNA for the CDR3: TGTGCCAGCTCACCTGTCGGGACTAGCGCCTACGAGCAGTACTTC. Full variable domain (outside the CDR3, taken from reference TRBV18 and TRBJ2-7): NAGVMQNPRHLVRRRGQEARLRCSPMKGHSHVYWYRQLPEEGLKFMVYLQKENIIDESGMPKERFSAEFPKEGPSILRIQQVVRGDSAAYFCASSPVGTSAYEQYFGPGTRLTVT.

This clone was recorded a few times. The same CDR3 arises from other DNA sequences in this sample as well. The chain recombines TRBV7-9 with TRBJ1-1; D is unresolved. Between the trimmed V and J ends, which lost 4 bases and 2 bases, there was a span of 8 bases. The germline V gene encodes CDR1 SEHNR and CDR2 FQNEAQ (reference sequence). The CDR3 is 13 amino acids. The CDR3 nucleotides are TGTGCCAGCAGCTCCACAGAAAACACTGAAGCTTTCTTT. Its protein is CASSSTENTEAFF.

CDR3 residues: CASSTYASNQPQHF. The CDR3 DNA is TGTGCCAGTAGTACCTACGCGAGCAATCAGCCCCAGCATTTT. V is TRBV19 and J is TRBJ1-5; no definite D call. This CDR3 is built from 14 residues. The V end lost 4 bases, the J end lost 1 base, and 8 bases lay between the germline ends. From germline, CDR1 is LNHDA and CDR2 SQIVND (reference sequence).

The genes are TRBV28 and TRBJ2-7; 8 positions match TRBD2. Trimming at V came to 6 bases and at J to 1 base, leaving 8 bases not matched to a gene. Looked up from germline, CDR1 is MDHEN and CDR2 is SYDVKM. The CDR3 sequence is 15 residues long. The CDR3 spells CASSPPSGRSYEQYF. The CDR3 DNA sequence: TGTGCCAGCAGCCCCCCTAGCGGGCGATCCTACGAGCAGTACTTC. Combining the CDR3 with reference TRBV28 and TRBJ2-7 gives the whole variable domain DVKVTQSSRYLVKRTGEKVFLECVQDMDHENMFWYRQDPGLGLRLIYFSYDVKMKEKGDIPEGYSVSREKKERFSLILESASTNQTSMYLCASSPPSGRSYEQYFGPGTRLTVT.

The chain recombines TRBV18 with TRBJ1-1, with D tentatively TRBD1 (6 bases). The germline CDR1 and CDR2 sequences are KGHSH and LQKENI. V was clipped by 5 bases and J by 5 bases, with 15 bases between them. CDR3 size: 14 residues. DNA of the CDR3: TGTGCCAGCTCATTCGAACGAAGGGGGACTGAAGCTTTCTTT. Translating gives CASSFERRGTEAFF.